This is a list of T cell receptor beta chains from one sample in a study of long-term antiretroviral therapy in people with HIV. Sequencing used immunoSEQ multiplex PCR; TCRdb keeps in-frame clones, though not all of them. Of about 24,000 clones in the sample, roughly 88% are singletons; the top ten hold approximately 15%. The sequenced sample was unsorted PBMCs, obtained roughly 4.1 years after starting antiretroviral therapy. These receptor sequences come from a young man with HIV. Each CDR3 is given with its conserved first and last residue. Each record gives: D gene, J gene, V gene, CDR3 protein. A D gene is named only where the DNA matches it firmly.

>NA|TRBJ2-7|TRBV2
CASGGQIYEQYF
>TRBD1|TRBJ1-2|TRBV4-2
CASSREPGQSYYGYTF
>TRBD1|TRBJ2-1|TRBV27
CASSSSAPGTDNEQFF
>TRBD2|TRBJ2-1|TRBV5-4
CASSSGLAGDRNEQFF
>NA|TRBJ2-1|TRBV6-4
CASSPNTNGHNEQFF
>NA|TRBJ2-5|TRBV10-3
CAISEAEETQYF
>TRBD1|TRBJ1-6|TRBV6-5
CASSYLDRLNSPLHF
>NA|TRBJ1-2|TRBV4-1
CASSQVGGNANYGYTF
>TRBD2|TRBJ2-7|TRBV7-2
CASSSQYGGYEQYF
>NA|TRBJ2-5|TRBV4-3
CASSQGGWGRETQYF
>TRBD1|TRBJ1-4|TRBV18
CASSPNEEDRGLGEKLFF
>NA|TRBJ1-5|TRBV6-1
CATTINRAGNQPQHF
>NA|TRBJ2-5|TRBV6-1
CASSEFPGIGAETQYF
>TRBD1|TRBJ2-7|TRBV20-1
CSAGQAYEQYF
>TRBD1|TRBJ2-1|TRBV27
CASSLDRVHNEQFF
>NA|TRBJ2-7|TRBV5-6
CASSRAGAAYEQYF
>TRBD2|TRBJ2-7|TRBV19
CASSISSGGSSYEQYF
>NA|TRBJ1-2|TRBV6-4
CASSDGNYGYTF
>NA|TRBJ1-2|TRBV19
CASILEADQNYGYTF
>TRBD1|TRBJ1-5|TRBV2
CASREGQGLGQPQHF
>NA|TRBJ2-4|TRBV30
CAWQGEVLNIQYF
>NA|TRBJ1-4|TRBV4-1
CASSQEDSQNEKLFF
>NA|TRBJ1-2|TRBV9
CASSVNPGISNYGYTF
>TRBD1|TRBJ2-7|TRBV13
CASSFEYRGGQYF
>NA|TRBJ1-2|TRBV7-8
CASSLGDFGGYTF
>NA|TRBJ2-5|TRBV5-1
CASSLARWGRQETQYF
>NA|TRBJ1-1|TRBV4-1
CASSQFLRREAMNTEAFF
>NA|TRBJ1-2|TRBV19
CASSIGAGDGSNYGYTF
>NA|TRBJ1-2|TRBV6-5
CASSDSYRVDYGYTF
>NA|TRBJ2-7|TRBV7-9
CASSPPQGWYEQYF
>NA|TRBJ1-1|TRBV27
CASTPGRTKSNTEAFF
>NA|TRBJ1-6|TRBV5-1
CASSLDGQPDGSPLHF
>TRBD2|TRBJ2-3|TRBV10-3
CAISGAGVGTDTQYF
>NA|TRBJ2-7|TRBV10-1
CASSDDSEQYF
>NA|TRBJ2-5|TRBV7-6
CASSLNGRETQYF
>NA|TRBJ1-5|TRBV6-1
CASRNGDQPQHF
>TRBD1|TRBJ2-5|TRBV14
CASSPRDRVYQETQYF
>NA|TRBJ1-5|TRBV19
CASSIRRGTYQPQHF
>NA|TRBJ2-5|TRBV5-4
CASGGAAELETQYF
>NA|TRBJ1-4|TRBV15
CATSRRTGNEKLFF